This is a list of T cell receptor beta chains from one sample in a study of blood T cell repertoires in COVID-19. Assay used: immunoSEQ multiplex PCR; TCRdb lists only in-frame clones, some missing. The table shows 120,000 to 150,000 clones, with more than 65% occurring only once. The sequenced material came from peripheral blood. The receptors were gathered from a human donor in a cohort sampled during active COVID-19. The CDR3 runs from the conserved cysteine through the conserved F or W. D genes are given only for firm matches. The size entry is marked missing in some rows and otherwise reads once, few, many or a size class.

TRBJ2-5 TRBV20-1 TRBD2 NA TGCAGTGCTCGTGTTCCGAGCGGGGTAGGAGAGACCCAGTACTTC CSARVPSGVGETQYF
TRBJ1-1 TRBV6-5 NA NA TGTGCCAGCAGTTACCAGTCGGGAGGAATGAACACTGAAGCTTTCTTT CASSYQSGGMNTEAFF
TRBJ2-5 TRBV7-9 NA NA TGTGCCAGCACCACTGGACAGTCCCCTCAAGAGACCCAGTACTTC CASTTGQSPQETQYF
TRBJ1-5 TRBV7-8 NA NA TGTGCCAGCAGCTCAGGGGTAGGAAATCAGCCCCAGCATTTT CASSSGVGNQPQHF
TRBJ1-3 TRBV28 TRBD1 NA TGTGCCAGCACACCCCCGACAGGGGAATCTGGAAACACCATATATTTT CASTPPTGESGNTIYF
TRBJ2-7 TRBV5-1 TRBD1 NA TGCGCCAGCAGCTCCCAGACAGGGGACGAGCAGTACTTC CASSSQTGDEQYF
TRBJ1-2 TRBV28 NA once TGTGCCTCGTACATCGGGAACTATGGCTACACCTTC CASYIGNYGYTF
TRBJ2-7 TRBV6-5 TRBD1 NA TGTGCCAGCAGTACCCGACAGGGGACCTACGAGCAGTACTTC CASSTRQGTYEQYF
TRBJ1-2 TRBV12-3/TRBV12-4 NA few TGTGCCAGCGGGGGCGGGGGCTACACCTTC CASGGGGYTF
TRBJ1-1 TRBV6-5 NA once TGTGCCAGCAGTTACTCTGGGGGGGCTGAAAACACTGAAGCTTTCTTT CASSYSGGAENTEAFF
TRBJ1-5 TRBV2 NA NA TGTGCCAGCAAACTAAACGGGGGCAATCAGCCCCAGCATTTT CASKLNGGNQPQHF
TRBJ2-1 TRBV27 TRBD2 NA TGTGCCAGCAGTTCGGGGGGATCCTACAATGAGCAGTTCTTC CASSSGGSYNEQFF
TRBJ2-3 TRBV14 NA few TGTGCCAGCAGCCAAAGCGGAACTGAGCAGTATTTT CASSQSGTEQYF
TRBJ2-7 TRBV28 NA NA TGTGCCAGCACTACTATGGGGCCCCCCTACGAGCAGTACTTC CASTTMGPPYEQYF
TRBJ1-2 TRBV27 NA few TGTGCCAGCACCTCCCGGACAGCGGGAGGCGGCTACACCTTC CASTSRTAGGGYTF
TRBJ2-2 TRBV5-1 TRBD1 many TGCGCCAGCAGCTTGGCCAGGGGGAACCTGAACACCGGGGAGCTGTTTTTT CASSLARGNLNTGELFF
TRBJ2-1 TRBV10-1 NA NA TGCGCCAGCAGTGAGTACAGGTACAATGAGCAGTTCTTC CASSEYRYNEQFF
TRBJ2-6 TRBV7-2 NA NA TGTGCCAGCAGCTTAAGAGGTGGTAACGGGGCCAACGTCCTGACTTTC CASSLRGGNGANVLTF
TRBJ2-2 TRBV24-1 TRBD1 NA TGTGCCACCAGTGACGAACCGGAACACAGGGGGCGCATCAAGGAGCTGTTTTTT CATSDEPEHRGRIKELFF
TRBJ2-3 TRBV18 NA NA TGTGCCAGCTCACCAGGAGCGGCTAGCACAGATACGCAGTATTTT CASSPGAASTDTQYF
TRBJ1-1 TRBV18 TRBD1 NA TGTGCCAGCTCACCTTTCAGACAGGGGCCAGAAACTGAAGCTTTCTTT CASSPFRQGPETEAFF
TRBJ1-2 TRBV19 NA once TGTGCCAGTAGTATAAGAAACTTCGGCTATGGCTACACCTTC CASSIRNFGYGYTF
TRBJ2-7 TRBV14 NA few TGTGCCAGCAGCCGGAGCTCCTACGAGCAGTACTTC CASSRSSYEQYF
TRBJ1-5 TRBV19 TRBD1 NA TGTGCCAGTAGTACCCGACAGGGGGCAAGCAATCAGCCCCAGCATTTT CASSTRQGASNQPQHF
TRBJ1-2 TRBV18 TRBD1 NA TGTGCCAGCTCACGATTCGACAGGGACCTTCGGCTAGGCTACACCTTC CASSRFDRDLRLGYTF
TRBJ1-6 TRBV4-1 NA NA TGCGCCAGCAGCCAAGAGACAGAGAAACTCTATAATTCACCCCTCCACTTT CASSQETEKLYNSPLHF
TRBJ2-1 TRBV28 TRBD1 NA TGTGCCAGCAGTTTAGTAGGGACAGGGGACTACAATGAGCAGTTCTTC CASSLVGTGDYNEQFF
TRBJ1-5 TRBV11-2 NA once TGTGCCAGCAGCGAGGTGATGAACAATCAGCCCCAGCATTTT CASSEVMNNQPQHF
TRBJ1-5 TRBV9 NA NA TGTGCCAGCAGCGTAGGTCCAGGGAACAATCAGCCCCAGCATTTT CASSVGPGNNQPQHF
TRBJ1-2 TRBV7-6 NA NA TGTGCCAGCAGCACCGGGACTGGAAACTATGGCTACACCTTC CASSTGTGNYGYTF
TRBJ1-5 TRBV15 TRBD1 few TGTGCCACCAGCGACCGGGACAGGGGAGTCTATCAGCCCCAGCATTTT CATSDRDRGVYQPQHF
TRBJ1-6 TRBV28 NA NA TGTGCCAGCAGTTTGGGCTCTATGTCCTATAATTCACCCCTCCACTTT CASSLGSMSYNSPLHF
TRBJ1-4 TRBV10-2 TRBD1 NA TGCGCCAGCAGTCCGGGACAGAACCTTAATGAAAAACTGTTTTTT CASSPGQNLNEKLFF
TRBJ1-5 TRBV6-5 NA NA TGTGCCAGCACAGGTAGCAATCAGCCCCAGCATTTT CASTGSNQPQHF
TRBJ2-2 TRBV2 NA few TGTGCCAGCAGAGTCGACAGGTCGAACACCGGGGAGCTGTTTTTT CASRVDRSNTGELFF
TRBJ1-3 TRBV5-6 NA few TGTGCCAGCAGGCGACTACTCTCTGGAAACACCATATATTTT CASRRLLSGNTIYF
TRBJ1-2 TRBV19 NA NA TGTGCCACCCGTAGAGAGATCGCGAACTATGGCTACACCTTC CATRREIANYGYTF
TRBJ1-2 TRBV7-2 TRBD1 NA TGTGCCAGCAGCCGTACAGACAGGGCCACCTATGGCTACACCTTC CASSRTDRATYGYTF
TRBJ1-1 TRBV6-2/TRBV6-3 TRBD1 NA TGTGCCAGCAGTTACTTAACCGGGACAGGATTGAACACTGAAGCTTTCTTT CASSYLTGTGLNTEAFF
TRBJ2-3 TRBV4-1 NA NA TGCGCCAGCAGCCAAGATGGCGGTCGGGGATACACAGATACGCAGTATTTT CASSQDGGRGYTDTQYF
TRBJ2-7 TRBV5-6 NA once TGTGCCAGCAGCTTCAGGTCTCTCTACGAGCAGTACTTC CASSFRSLYEQYF
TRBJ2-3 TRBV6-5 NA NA TGTGCCAGCAGACCTTCCCTACGGGGAAAAGCGCAGTATTTT CASRPSLRGKAQYF
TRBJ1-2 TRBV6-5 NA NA TGTGCCAGCACCCCGGACATCCTGGGCTACACCTTC CASTPDILGYTF
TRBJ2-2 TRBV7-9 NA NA TGTGCCAGCAGCAAAACTAACACCGGGGAGCTGTTTTTT CASSKTNTGELFF
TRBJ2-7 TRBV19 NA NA TGTGCCAGTAGTACCAGATTTGAGCAGTACTTC CASSTRFEQYF
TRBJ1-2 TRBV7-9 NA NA TGTGCCAGCAGCTTAGCTTCTGCGTATGGCTACACCTTC CASSLASAYGYTF
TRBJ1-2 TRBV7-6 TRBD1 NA TGTGCCAGCAGCCTAGGGGGCTATTCAGGGGAGACGCGAGACTATGGCTACACCTTC CASSLGGYSGETRDYGYTF
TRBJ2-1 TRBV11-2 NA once TGTGCCAGCAGCTTAGCTTCCGCTAACAATGAGCAGTTCTTC CASSLASANNEQFF
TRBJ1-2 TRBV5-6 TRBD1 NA TGTGCCAGCAGCTTGGTTCAGGGGGCGAGGGTCTATGGCTACACCTTC CASSLVQGARVYGYTF
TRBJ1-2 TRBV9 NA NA TGTGCCAGCAGCGTAGCGATTCTACCACCGGGGTATGGCTACACCTTC CASSVAILPPGYGYTF
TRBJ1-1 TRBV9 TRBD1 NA TGTGCCAGCAGCGTAGAGGGGGCGGGAACTGAAGCTTTCTTT CASSVEGAGTEAFF
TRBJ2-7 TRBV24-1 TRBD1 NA TGTGCCAGAGTCCGTAGGCCGGGACAGAGCTCCTACGAGCAGTACTTC CARVRRPGQSSYEQYF
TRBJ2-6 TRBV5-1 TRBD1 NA TGCGCCAGCAGCTTGGGTGACAGGGGAGATGGGGCCAACGTCCTGACTTTC CASSLGDRGDGANVLTF
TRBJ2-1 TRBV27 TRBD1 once TGTGCCAGCAGTTCCGCGGGGTATGGGGACAGGGGGAACAATGAGCAGTTCTTC CASSSAGYGDRGNNEQFF
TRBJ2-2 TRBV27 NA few TGTGCCAGCAGTTTAGACAGCTTCGCGAACACCGGGGAGCTGTTTTTT CASSLDSFANTGELFF
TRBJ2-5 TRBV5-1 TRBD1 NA TGCGCCAGCAGCAAAGGGACAGGGGGGGAGACCCAGTACTTC CASSKGTGGETQYF
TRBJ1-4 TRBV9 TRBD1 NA TGTGCCAGCAGCCGGACCCCGGGACAGAAAGAAAAACTGTTTTTT CASSRTPGQKEKLFF
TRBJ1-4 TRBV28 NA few TGTGCCAGCAGCCCTGGCACAGGGTACCGTGAAAAACTGTTTTTT CASSPGTGYREKLFF
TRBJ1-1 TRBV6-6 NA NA TGTGCCAGCAGTTACTCTCAGGGCTCATCTTTCTCGTTCTTT CASSYSQGSSFSFF
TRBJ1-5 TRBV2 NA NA TGTGCCAGCAGGACGGACAGTAATAGCAATCAGCCCCAGCATTTT CASRTDSNSNQPQHF